This record concerns one TCR beta chain sequence. This sample is part of a study of blood T cell repertoires in COVID-19. For the study at large: Whether acute or convalescent, the COVID-19 samples came from the United States, Italy and Spain.

Sequencing was performed with immunoSEQ multiplex PCR; in TCRdb, only in-frame clones are kept and a portion is missing. Of around 190,000 clones detected, 65% to 85% appear once; the ten largest clones hold 3.2%. Germline V gene sequence: CDR1 ENHRY, CDR2 SYGVKD. Trimming removed 8 bases from V and 4 bases from J; junction bases left unmatched: 10. CDR3 length: 15 residues. The chain uses TRBV10-3 and TRBJ2-5, with 10 nucleotides matching TRBD2. The sequenced sample consisted of PBMCs or T cells enriched from blood (not recorded which). This clonotype originated in a woman in her 30s who had recovered from COVID-19. This chain's CDR3 is CAISRGAGGRETQYF. The CDR3 DNA is TGTGCCATCTCCCGAGGAGCGGGAGGGAGAGAGACCCAGTACTTC.